These 32 T cell receptor beta chains originate from one sample sequenced in a study of blood T cell repertoires in COVID-19. Using immunoSEQ multiplex PCR, the repertoire was profiled, and TCRdb retains in-frame clones only, with some absent. The sample records around 35,000 clones, around 84% being singletons. Source material: peripheral blood. These receptors originate from a man aged 70-80 years with acute or convalescent COVID-19.

The chain uses TRBV3-1 (or the pseudogene TRBV3-2) and TRBJ2-3; 11 bases fit TRBD2. This CDR3 has 19 amino acids. The V gene end was trimmed by 8 bases and the J gene end by 3 bases; junction bases not matched to a gene: 19. CDR1 is LGHDT, CDR2 YNNKEL, per germline (reference sequence). The CDR3 coding sequence is TGTGCCAGCCGACTCTTTGTAGCGGGAGGGCCGGATGGGACAGATACGCAGTATTTT. This encodes CASRLFVAGGPDGTDTQYF.

The V gene is TRBV10-3, the J gene TRBJ2-1; 8 bases fit TRBD2. The CDR3 runs 15 residues. J lost 4 bases, V lost 5 bases, and 7 bases had no gene match. In germline, CDR1 is ENHRY, CDR2 SYGVKD. CDR3 loop: CAISLLAEEYNEQFF. The CDR3 DNA reads TGTGCCATCAGTTTACTAGCGGAAGAATACAATGAGCAGTTCTTC.

This clone was seen a handful of times. This chain links TRBV9 with TRBJ2-1; TRBD2 agrees at 9 bases. Trimming took 5 bases from V and 10 from J; bases not matched to a gene: 4. The CDR3 length is 12 residues. The germline V gene encodes CDR1 SGDLS and CDR2 YYNGEE. The CDR3 coding sequence is TGTGCCAGCAGTCTTAGCGGGGGCGAGCAGTTCTTC. Protein: CASSLSGGEQFF.

The chain links TRBV5-1 to TRBJ1-6; D call uncertain. V was pared by 4 bases and J by 10 bases, with 24 bases between. The CDR3 sequence is 17 residues long. The germline CDR1 and CDR2 sequences are SGHRS and YFSETQ. The CDR3 reads CASSPGSRVSDVSPLHF. CDR3 DNA sequence: TGCGCCAGCAGCCCCGGGTCCCGGGTTTCGGATGTCTCACCCCTCCACTTT.

In this sample, this clone turned up once. This chain links TRBV10-3 with TRBJ2-2, with 12 positions matching TRBD2. This CDR3 is built from 17 residues. With V trimmed by 0 bases and J by 1 base, 0 bases remained unmatched. Germline V gives CDR1 ENHRY, CDR2 SYGVKD. The DNA for the CDR3 is TGTGCCATCAGTGAGTCGACTAGCGGGAGGAACACCGGGGAGCTGTTTTTT. Its translation is CAISESTSGRNTGELFF.

J is TRBJ1-2 and V is TRBV5-1, with unresolved D. Per the germline V gene, CDR1 is SGHRS and CDR2 is YFSETQ. Trimming removed 0 bases from V and 4 bases from J, with 7 bases in between. The CDR3 has 13 residues. The CDR3 coding sequence is TGCGCCAGCAGCTTGGAGACATTCTATGGCTACACCTTC. Translating gives CASSLETFYGYTF.

J is TRBJ2-1 and V is TRBV10-2, with 11 bases fitting TRBD2. V lost 6 bases, J lost 4 bases, and 5 bases stayed unmatched. The CDR3 runs 15 residues. From germline, CDR1 is WSHSY and CDR2 SAAADI. The CDR3 is CASRNRTSGYNEQFF. The CDR3 DNA reads TGCGCCAGCAGGAACCGGACTAGCGGGTACAATGAGCAGTTCTTC.

The chain couples TRBV27 to TRBJ2-3, with 7 bases fitting TRBD1. Trimming at V came to 0 bases and at J to 1 base, leaving 7 bases not matched to a gene. Germline V gene data show CDR1 as MNHEY and CDR2 as SMNVEV (reference sequence). This CDR3 has 17 residues. The CDR3 sequence is CASSLSYDRAGTDTQYF. The CDR3 nucleotides read TGTGCCAGCAGTTTATCGTATGACAGGGCGGGCACAGATACGCAGTATTTT.

The rearrangement uses TRBV6-5 and TRBJ2-1, with 8 bases aligning to TRBD1. CDR1 MNHEY and CDR2 SVGAGI come from the germline V gene. Losses at the gene ends were 2 bases for V and 6 bases for J; bases not matched to a gene: 3. The CDR3 runs to 14 residues. CDR3 sequence: CASSYKQGGNEQFF. CDR3 coding DNA: TGTGCCAGCAGTTACAAACAGGGGGGCAATGAGCAGTTCTTC.

V is TRBV5-1 and J is TRBJ2-7; D not certain. CDR3 length: 14 residues. The V end was cut by 5 bases, the J end by 0 bases, with 12 bases between. The V gene's germline CDR1 is SGHRS and CDR2 YFSETQ. CDR3 residues: CASRRYLDSYEQYF. The CDR3 nucleotides are TGCGCCAGCAGGCGGTATTTAGACTCCTACGAGCAGTACTTC.

The rearrangement joins TRBV6-1 to TRBJ1-2; D gene ambiguous. The CDR3 has 16 residues. Germline-derived CDR1 and CDR2 are MNHNS and SASEGT. Trimming pared 5 bases from V and 0 bases from J, leaving 16 bases between. The CDR3, as DNA: TGTGCCAGCAGTCAAGGCCCAGGCTATACTAACTATGGCTACACCTTC. It codes for CASSQGPGYTNYGYTF.

This clone has a single count. The genes are TRBV6-6 and TRBJ1-5, with TRBD1 matching over 9 bases. The V gene end was trimmed by 6 bases and the J gene end by 4 bases; junction bases not matched to a gene: 4. Per germline, CDR1 MNHNY and CDR2 SVGAGI (reference sequence). CDR3 size: 14 residues. As DNA, the CDR3 is TGTGCCAGCAGCAGACAGGGGGGAAATCAGCCCCAGCATTTT. Residues: CASSRQGGNQPQHF.

This sequence joins TRBV5-1 and TRBJ2-3, with D maybe TRBD2 (6 bases). The germline gives CDR1 SGHRS, CDR2 YFSETQ. CDR3 length: 15 residues. Between the trimmed V and J ends, which lost 0 bases and 3 bases, there was a span of 11 bases. CDR3 loop: CASSLAEGRTDTQYF. CDR3 bases: TGCGCCAGCAGCTTGGCGGAGGGTAGGACAGATACGCAGTATTTT.

The chain combines TRBV3-1 (or the pseudogene TRBV3-2) with TRBJ2-3, with 9 bases fitting TRBD1. V trimming: 3 bases; J trimming: 4 bases; junction bases outside the gene matches: 5. This CDR3 contains 15 residues. Germline loops: CDR1 LGHDT, CDR2 YNNKEL (reference sequence). For the CDR3, the DNA is TGTGCCAGCAGCCATTCGGGACAGGGCCCAGATACGCAGTATTTT. It is translated as CASSHSGQGPDTQYF.

The chain uses TRBV27 and TRBJ1-6, with D perhaps TRBD1 (5 bases). Germline loops: CDR1 MNHEY, CDR2 SMNVEV (reference sequence). The CDR3 runs to 12 residues. V was clipped by 7 bases and J by 14 bases, with 15 bases between them. The CDR3 nucleotides are TGTGCCAGCACCCACCTCCAGGGTACCCTCCACTTT. Residues: CASTHLQGTLHF.

The chain has TRBV25-1 and TRBJ2-1; D is perhaps TRBD2 (5 bases). Trimming pared 5 bases from V and 10 bases from J, leaving 15 bases between. The germline CDR1 and CDR2 sequences are MGHDK and SYGVNS. CDR3 length equals 13 residues. The CDR3 region has the DNA TGTGCCAGCAGTTTCCCCTGGGCGGGCGAGCAGTTCTTC. Its translation is CASSFPWAGEQFF.

This clone appeared a few times. This chain links TRBV12-3 or TRBV12-4 with TRBJ1-5; TRBD1 might be the D (6 bases). V lost 5 bases and J 7 bases, leaving 12 bases between the germline ends. The CDR3 is 13 amino acids. CDR3 residues: CASSPTGSQPQHF. CDR3 DNA sequence: TGTGCCAGCAGTCCTACAGGGTCCCAGCCCCAGCATTTT.

This clone was observed once. The genes are TRBV5-6 and TRBJ1-1; D is uncertain. The CDR3 loop spans 12 amino acids. Germline V gene lookup returns CDR1 SGHDT and CDR2 YYEEEE. Trimming took 4 bases from V and 4 from J, leaving 8 bases between them. The CDR3 DNA reads as TGTGCCAGCAGCCCCGGGTCCACTGAAGCTTTCTTT. Its protein is CASSPGSTEAFF. The full variable domain, rest sourced from reference TRBV5-6 and TRBJ1-1, is DAGVTQSPTHLIKTRGQQVTLRCSPKSGHDTVSWYQQALGQGPQFIFQYYEEEERQRGNFPDRFSGHQFPNYSSELNVNALLLGDSALYLCASSPGSTEAFFGQGTRLTVV.

V and J are TRBV7-2 and TRBJ1-4; 8 bases agree with TRBD1. Germline V lookup: CDR1 SGHTA, CDR2 FQGNSA. With 5 bases clipped from V and 2 bases from J, the junction kept 1 base outside the gene matches. CDR3 length: 14 amino acids. The chain's CDR3 is CASSRTGTNEKLFF. CDR3 sequence (DNA): TGTGCCAGCAGCCGGACAGGGACTAATGAAAAACTGTTTTTT.

This chain joins TRBV9 and TRBJ2-1; a possible D gene is TRBD2 (6 bases). With 3 bases removed from V and 3 bases from J, the gap between germline ends came to 13 bases. Looked up from germline, CDR1 is SGDLS and CDR2 is YYNGEE. CDR3 length: 15 amino acids. The chain's CDR3 is CASSAGSGVYNEQFF. The DNA for the CDR3 is TGTGCCAGCAGCGCCGGGTCGGGAGTCTACAATGAGCAGTTCTTC.

The table lists this clone with a count of one. V is TRBV5-4 and J is TRBJ1-5; no firm D call. Trimming took 2 bases from V and 4 from J, leaving 4 bases between them. The CDR3 loop spans 12 amino acids. The germline gives CDR1 SGHNT, CDR2 YYREEE (reference sequence). CDR3 coding DNA: TGTGCCAGCAGCTTCAATAATCAGCCCCAGCATTTT. Protein sequence: CASSFNNQPQHF. Full variable domain (missing parts from reference TRBV5-4 and TRBJ1-5): ETGVTQSPTHLIKTRGQQVTLRCSSQSGHNTVSWYQQALGQGPQFIFQYYREEENGRGNFPPRFSGLQFPNYSSELNVNALELDDSALYLCASSFNNQPQHFGDGTRLSIL.

The V call is TRBV7-2, the J call TRBJ2-7; the D gene is possibly TRBD1 (6 bases). With 3 bases removed from V and 2 bases from J, the gap between germline ends came to 11 bases. Germline V gene lookup returns CDR1 SGHTA and CDR2 FQGNSA. This CDR3 has 14 residues. CDR3 loop: CASSFTTGTYEQYF. The CDR3 DNA is TGTGCCAGCAGCTTTACAACAGGGACCTACGAGCAGTACTTC.

The chain combines TRBV5-1 with TRBJ1-1; TRBD1 might be the D (5 bases). Trimming removed 1 base at V and 1 base at J, with 8 bases between. The CDR3 has 14 amino acids. Germline CDR1 SGHRS, CDR2 YFSETQ. CDR3 residues: CASSLLRENTEAFF. The CDR3 DNA sequence: TGCGCCAGCAGCTTGCTCAGGGAGAACACTGAAGCTTTCTTT.

This chain connects TRBV5-4 to TRBJ2-7; D is possibly TRBD1 (6 bases). Germline CDR1 is SGHNT and CDR2 is YYREEE (reference sequence). The V gene lost 0 bases and the J gene lost 5 bases, with 12 bases spanning the gap. There are 14 residues in the CDR3. The CDR3 bases are TGTGCCAGCAGCTTGGCCCACAGGGTACACGAGCAGTACTTC. Translating it yields CASSLAHRVHEQYF.

CDR3 protein: CASFTRSTDTQYF. For the CDR3, the DNA is TGCGCCAGTTTCACGAGGAGCACAGATACGCAGTATTTT. This chain connects TRBV5-1 to TRBJ2-3, with D hard to call. Germline V gene data show CDR1 as SGHRS and CDR2 as YFSETQ. The CDR3 is 13 amino acids. V gave up 8 bases and J gave up 0 bases, with 10 bases separating them.

The chain has TRBV7-2 and TRBJ2-5; unclear D gene. The CDR3 has 11 amino acids. The ends were cut back, 2 bases at V and 6 bases at J, with 4 bases in the middle. The germline V gene encodes CDR1 SGHTA and CDR2 FQGNSA. CDR3 loop: CASSLTQTQYF. Written as DNA, the CDR3 is TGTGCCAGCAGCTTAACACAGACCCAGTACTTC.

J is TRBJ2-2 and V is TRBV18; 8 nucleotides align to TRBD2. Germline trimming cut 2 bases from V and 5 bases from J; bases unmatched to any gene: 4. The CDR3 covers 15 residues. Germline lookup yields CDR1 KGHSH and CDR2 LQKENI. The CDR3 is CASSPGTRQTGELFF. The CDR3, as DNA: TGTGCCAGCTCACCAGGGACTAGACAAACCGGGGAGCTGTTTTTT.

This chain joins TRBV4-2 and TRBJ1-3; the D is unclear. Trimming took 4 bases from V and 4 from J, leaving 5 bases between them. CDR1 is LGHNA, CDR2 YNFKEQ, per germline. This CDR3 has 12 residues. For the CDR3, the DNA is TGTGCCAGCAGCCCGTCCGGAAACACCATATATTTT. Protein: CASSPSGNTIYF.

V is TRBV6-5 and J is TRBJ2-2; tentative D call: TRBD1 (5 bases). The CDR3 sequence is 13 residues long. Germline V gene data show CDR1 as MNHEY and CDR2 as SVGAGI. Between the trimmed V and J ends, which lost 5 bases and 8 bases, there was a span of 12 bases. CDR3 bases: TGTGCCAGCAGTAGACTTCAGGGTGGGGAGCTGTTTTTT. Its protein is CASSRLQGGELFF.

The V and J genes are TRBV5-4 and TRBJ2-7; TRBD1 might be the D (6 bases). V lost 0 bases and J 3 bases, leaving 10 bases between the germline ends. Germline V CDR1 and CDR2: SGHNT, YYREEE (reference sequence). The CDR3 spans 14 residues. CDR3 in amino acids: CASSLAGTLYEQYF. The DNA of the CDR3 is TGTGCCAGCAGCTTGGCCGGGACACTCTACGAGCAGTACTTC.

The V and J genes are TRBV19 and TRBJ2-7; 7 positions match TRBD1. J was trimmed by 0 bases and V by 7 bases; bases with no gene match: 6. In germline, CDR1 is LNHDA, CDR2 SQIVND (reference sequence). The CDR3 contains 14 residues. CDR3 residues: CASKETGNSYEQYF. The CDR3 DNA sequence: TGTGCCAGTAAAGAGACAGGGAACTCCTACGAGCAGTACTTC.

The J gene is TRBJ2-7, the V gene TRBV5-1; the D gene is possibly TRBD1 (6 bases). The V gene lost 5 bases and the J gene lost 3 bases, with 18 bases spanning the gap. Germline CDR1 reads SGHRS; CDR2 reads YFSETQ. This CDR3 contains 15 residues. The CDR3 spells CASRPGQLKGYEQYF. CDR3 DNA: TGCGCCAGCAGACCGGGACAACTAAAGGGCTACGAGCAGTACTTC.